The clone carrying this TCR beta chain has more than one count but fewer than ten. Its antigen is unidentified. Samples: about 28 days before transplant, then days 30, 100 and 180 after. The data derive from a study of T cell clonotyping in hematopoietic cell transplantation. Produced via immunoSEQ multiplex PCR; TCRdb's table is partial and in-frame only. In the table there are about 11,000 clones, 46% of which are singletons. Overall study results and limits: Higher Inverse Simpson Index values in graft donor and pretransplant recipient predicted broader posttransplant TCR diversity. At the given depth, recipient repertoires were over 95% de novo clonotypes.

The specimen comprised PBMCs, sampled 30 days after allogeneic stem cell transplant. The TCR comes from a male patient aged 45-60 years who had an allogeneic stem cell transplant from an unrelated donor, so the T cells may come from the graft donor. Some clones in this sample may be carry-over from other donors' samples.

CDR3 in amino acids: CASSLMDGNQPQHF. Here the CDR3 DNA reads TGTGCCAGCAGTCTCATGGATGGCAATCAGCCCCAGCATTTT. V and J are TRBV9 and TRBJ1-5; D not certain. Germline CDR1 and CDR2: SGDLS and YYNGEE. The V and J ends lost 5 bases and 2 bases respectively, with 11 bases between them. This CDR3 has 14 amino acids.